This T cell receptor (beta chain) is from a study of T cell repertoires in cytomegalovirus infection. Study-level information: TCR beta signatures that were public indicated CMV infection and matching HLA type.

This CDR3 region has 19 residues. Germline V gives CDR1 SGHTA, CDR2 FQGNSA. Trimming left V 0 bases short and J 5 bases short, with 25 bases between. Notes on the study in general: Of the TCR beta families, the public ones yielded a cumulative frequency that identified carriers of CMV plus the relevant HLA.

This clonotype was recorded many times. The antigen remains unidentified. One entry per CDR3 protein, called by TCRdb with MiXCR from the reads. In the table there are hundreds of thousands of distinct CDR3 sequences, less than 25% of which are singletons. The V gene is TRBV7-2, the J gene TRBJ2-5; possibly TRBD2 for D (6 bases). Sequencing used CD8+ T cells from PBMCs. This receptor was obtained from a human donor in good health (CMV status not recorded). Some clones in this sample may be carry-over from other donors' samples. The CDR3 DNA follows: TGTGCCAGCAGCTTAGCGGGGGGTCTTGGACACCAAATTGGGGAGACCCAGTACTTC. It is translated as CASSLAGGLGHQIGETQYF.